The rows below give T cell receptor beta chains drawn from one sample of a study of T cell responses to AZD1222 COVID-19 vaccine. TCRdb's copy holds only in-frame clones and misses some; the assay was immunoSEQ multiplex PCR. The data show 80,000 or so clones, approximately 80% seen once. Specimen: peripheral blood, collected 28 days after the second dose of the MenACWY control vaccine. The source is an adult who received the MenACWY meningococcal vaccine as a control. CDR3s leave out the opening cysteine and the closing phenylalanine or tryptophan. Each record gives: D gene, J gene, V gene, CDR3 protein. The D gene is left open where the match is weak.

-,TRBJ2-7,TRBV5-6,ASSHPSGGEQY
-,TRBJ2-5,TRBV10-3,AISEGETQY
-,TRBJ2-5,TRBV5-4,ASSLADQETQY
-,TRBJ1-3,TRBV6-1,ASSEGGAGNTIY
-,TRBJ1-2,TRBV7-8,ASSLGMRDGYT
-,TRBJ2-7,TRBV28,ASSLGTLTYEQY
TRBD2,TRBJ2-2,TRBV19,ASSILSSGAGELF
-,TRBJ1-1,TRBV7-6,ASSLGRNTEAF
-,TRBJ1-5,TRBV6-5,ASREGVNQPQH
-,TRBJ1-2,TRBV30,AWSPGQADYT
-,TRBJ1-1,TRBV30,AWNRGSEAF
TRBD1,TRBJ1-1,TRBV6-2/TRBV6-3,ASSLRGGLAEAF
-,TRBJ2-2,TRBV18,ASSPGVTGVYTGELF
-,TRBJ2-1,TRBV5-4,ASSLSLNNEQF
-,TRBJ2-7,TRBV7-2,ASSLRRGSYEQY
TRBD1,TRBJ2-3,TRBV27,ASSPGQGIDTQY
-,TRBJ2-5,TRBV6-5,ASTKRGRETQY
-,TRBJ1-4,TRBV30,AWSDGYGEKLF
-,TRBJ1-1,TRBV30,AWNRPGGRNTEAF
-,TRBJ1-6,TRBV28,ASSPPGDLGVRTLH
TRBD2,TRBJ2-7,TRBV2,ASSGLARIYEQY
-,TRBJ1-4,TRBV7-2,ASSLFRVSTNEKLF
-,TRBJ1-1,TRBV19,ASARLENTEAF
-,TRBJ1-3,TRBV29-1,SVEDPGNTIY
TRBD1,TRBJ1-2,TRBV30,AWSTTDRDGYT
TRBD2,TRBJ2-5,TRBV27,ASSLGTSGQETQY
TRBD2,TRBJ2-1,TRBV5-1,ASSLDSGRSNEQF
TRBD1,TRBJ2-5,TRBV12-5,ASGAGTGALKETQY
-,TRBJ1-6,TRBV7-6,ASSSRDGDSPLH
-,TRBJ1-3,TRBV5-6,ASSLSIGRSSGNTIY
-,TRBJ2-6,TRBV7-8,ASSLEQSSGANVLT
-,TRBJ1-2,TRBV6-1,ASSEDYYGYT
TRBD1,TRBJ2-3,TRBV5-1,ASSVQGGSLDTQY
-,TRBJ1-5,TRBV27,ASSMSGYNQPQH
TRBD2,TRBJ2-2,TRBV2,ASTSGTSGSGELF
TRBD2,TRBJ2-1,TRBV29-1,SARLAGPNEQF
-,TRBJ1-2,TRBV6-5,ASTPTGANYGYT
-,TRBJ1-3,TRBV2,ASSLKNTIY
-,TRBJ1-2,TRBV12-3/TRBV12-4,ASSFRRAGYT
TRBD2,TRBJ2-7,TRBV2,ASRASGGWEQY
-,TRBJ2-2,TRBV6-5,ASSPRQVVAGELF
-,TRBJ2-3,TRBV5-1,ASSSAGDRTDTQY
-,TRBJ2-3,TRBV15,ATEDGTDTQY
-,TRBJ1-4,TRBV4-2,ASSQEGTREKLF
-,TRBJ1-5,TRBV2,ASSEALGIGQPQH
-,TRBJ1-4,TRBV4-1,ASSQEGSQGLNEKLF
-,TRBJ1-5,TRBV19,ASSLSWGRGYSNQPQH
TRBD1,TRBJ1-4,TRBV3-1/TRBV3-2,ASSPRTGSEKLF
-,TRBJ1-2,TRBV4-2,ASSQVGRGVADGYT
TRBD1,TRBJ2-3,TRBV12-5,ASGRDRVTDTQY
-,TRBJ2-2,TRBV7-2,ASSLRQVNTGELF
-,TRBJ1-2,TRBV5-6,ASSIWGTQGYT
TRBD1,TRBJ2-7,TRBV10-3,AISPGQGSAEQY
TRBD1,TRBJ1-6,TRBV19,ASSTGESPLH
-,TRBJ1-2,TRBV28,ASSPPTVNYGYT
TRBD2,TRBJ2-5,TRBV5-1,ASSWTGGKETQY
-,TRBJ2-6,TRBV28,ASSLAGANVLT
-,TRBJ1-1,TRBV5-1,ASSLVGGSNTEAF
-,TRBJ1-2,TRBV5-1,ASSPPGLGYT